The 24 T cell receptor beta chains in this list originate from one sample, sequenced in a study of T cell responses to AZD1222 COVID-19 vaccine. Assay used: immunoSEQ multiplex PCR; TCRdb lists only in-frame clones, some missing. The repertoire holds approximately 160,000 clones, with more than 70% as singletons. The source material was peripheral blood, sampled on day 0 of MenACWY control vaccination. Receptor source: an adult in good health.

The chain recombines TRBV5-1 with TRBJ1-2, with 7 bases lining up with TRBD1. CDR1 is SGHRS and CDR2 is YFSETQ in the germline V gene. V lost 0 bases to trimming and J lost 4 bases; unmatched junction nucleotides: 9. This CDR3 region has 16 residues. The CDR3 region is CASSLGQGEVGYGYTF. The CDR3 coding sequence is TGCGCCAGCAGCTTGGGACAGGGAGAGGTGGGCTATGGCTACACCTTC.

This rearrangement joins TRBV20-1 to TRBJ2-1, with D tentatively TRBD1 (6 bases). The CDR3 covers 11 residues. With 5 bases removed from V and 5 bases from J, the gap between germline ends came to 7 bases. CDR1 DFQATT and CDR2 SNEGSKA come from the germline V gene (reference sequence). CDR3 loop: CSAQGNNEQFF. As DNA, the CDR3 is TGCAGTGCTCAGGGGAACAATGAGCAGTTCTTC.

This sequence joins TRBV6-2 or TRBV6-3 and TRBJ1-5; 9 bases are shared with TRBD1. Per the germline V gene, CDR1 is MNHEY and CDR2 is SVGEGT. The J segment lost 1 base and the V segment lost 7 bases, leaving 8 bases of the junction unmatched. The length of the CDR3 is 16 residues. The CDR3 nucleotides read TGTGCCAGCAACCCTACAGGGGGCCGAAGCAATCAGCCCCAGCATTTT. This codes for CASNPTGGRSNQPQHF.

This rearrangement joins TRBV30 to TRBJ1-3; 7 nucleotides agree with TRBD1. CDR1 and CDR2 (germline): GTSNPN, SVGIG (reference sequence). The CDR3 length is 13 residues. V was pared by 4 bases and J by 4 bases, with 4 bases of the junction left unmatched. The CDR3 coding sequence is TGTGCCTGGACGACAGGGCCAGGAAACACCATATATTTT. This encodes CAWTTGPGNTIYF.

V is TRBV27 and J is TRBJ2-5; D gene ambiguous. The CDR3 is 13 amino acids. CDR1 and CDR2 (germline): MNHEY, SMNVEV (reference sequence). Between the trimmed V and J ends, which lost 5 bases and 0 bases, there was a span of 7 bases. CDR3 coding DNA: TGTGCCAGCAGTAGGGCCCACCAAGAGACCCAGTACTTC. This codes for CASSRAHQETQYF.

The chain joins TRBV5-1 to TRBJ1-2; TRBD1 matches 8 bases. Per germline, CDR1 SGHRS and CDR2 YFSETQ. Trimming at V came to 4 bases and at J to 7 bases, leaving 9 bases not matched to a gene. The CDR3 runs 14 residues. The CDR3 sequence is CASSLTGQGAGYTF. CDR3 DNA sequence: TGCGCCAGCAGCCTCACCGGACAGGGCGCTGGCTACACCTTC.

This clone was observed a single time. In nucleotides, the CDR3 is TGTGCCAGCAGCTTAGCGGACAGGAACTATGGCTACACCTTC. Amino acid sequence: CASSLADRNYGYTF. This chain links TRBV7-9 with TRBJ1-2; 7 nucleotides align to TRBD1. From germline, CDR1 is SEHNR and CDR2 FQNEAQ (reference sequence). Losses at the gene ends were 0 bases for V and 2 bases for J; bases not matched to a gene: 0. This CDR3 contains 14 residues.

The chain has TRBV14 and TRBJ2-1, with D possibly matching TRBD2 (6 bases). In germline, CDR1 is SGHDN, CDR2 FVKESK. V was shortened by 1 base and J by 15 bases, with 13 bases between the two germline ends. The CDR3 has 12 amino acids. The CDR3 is CASSQVFGSPFF. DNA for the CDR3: TGTGCCAGCAGCCAAGTCTTCGGGAGTCCGTTCTTC.

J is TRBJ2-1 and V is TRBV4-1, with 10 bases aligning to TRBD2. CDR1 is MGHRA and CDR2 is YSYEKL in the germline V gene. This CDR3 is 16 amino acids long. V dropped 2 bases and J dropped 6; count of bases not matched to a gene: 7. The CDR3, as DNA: TGCGCCAGCAGCCAACCCTCGGGGACTAGCGTCAATGAGCAGTTCTTC. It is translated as CASSQPSGTSVNEQFF.

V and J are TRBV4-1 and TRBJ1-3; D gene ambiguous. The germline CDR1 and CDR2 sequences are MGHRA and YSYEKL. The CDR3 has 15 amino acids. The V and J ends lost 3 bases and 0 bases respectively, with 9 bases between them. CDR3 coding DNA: TGCGCCAGCAGCCAGTCTGCTTTCTCTGGAAACACCATATATTTT. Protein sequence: CASSQSAFSGNTIYF.

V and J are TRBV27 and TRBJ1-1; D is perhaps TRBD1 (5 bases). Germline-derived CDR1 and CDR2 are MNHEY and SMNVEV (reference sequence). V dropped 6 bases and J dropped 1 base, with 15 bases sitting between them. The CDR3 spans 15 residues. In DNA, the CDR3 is TGTGCCAGCAGGACGGGACTCCGGAAGAACACTGAAGCTTTCTTT. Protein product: CASRTGLRKNTEAFF.

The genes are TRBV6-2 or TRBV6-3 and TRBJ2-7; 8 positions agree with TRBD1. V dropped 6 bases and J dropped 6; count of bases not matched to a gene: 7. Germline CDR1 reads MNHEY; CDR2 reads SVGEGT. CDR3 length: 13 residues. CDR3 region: CASSIDRGTEQYF. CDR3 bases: TGTGCCAGCAGCATCGACAGGGGAACCGAGCAGTACTTC.

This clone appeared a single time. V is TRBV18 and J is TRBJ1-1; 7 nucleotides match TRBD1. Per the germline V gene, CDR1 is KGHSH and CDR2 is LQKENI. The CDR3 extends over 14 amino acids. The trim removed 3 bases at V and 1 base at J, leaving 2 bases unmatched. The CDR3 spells CASSPDRANTEAFF. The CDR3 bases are TGTGCCAGCTCACCTGACAGGGCGAACACTGAAGCTTTCTTT.

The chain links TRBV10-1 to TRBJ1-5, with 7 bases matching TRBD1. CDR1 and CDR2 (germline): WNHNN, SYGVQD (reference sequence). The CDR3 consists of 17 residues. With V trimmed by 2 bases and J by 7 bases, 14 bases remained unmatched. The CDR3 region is CASSESETGICKQPQHF. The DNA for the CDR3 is TGCGCCAGCAGTGAGAGCGAGACAGGGATCTGTAAACAGCCCCAGCATTTT.

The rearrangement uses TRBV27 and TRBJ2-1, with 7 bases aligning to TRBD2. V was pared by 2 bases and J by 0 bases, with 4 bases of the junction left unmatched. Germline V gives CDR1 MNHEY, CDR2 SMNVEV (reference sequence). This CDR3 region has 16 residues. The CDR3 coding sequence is TGTGCCAGCAGTTTAGACGGGAGGAGCTCCTACAATGAGCAGTTCTTC. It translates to CASSLDGRSSYNEQFF.

CDR3 loop: CASSYSREAQHF. The CDR3 nucleotides read TGTGCCAGCAGTTACTCCCGGGAAGCCCAGCATTTT. The V call is TRBV6-2 or TRBV6-3, the J call TRBJ1-5, with D unclear. With 0 bases removed from V and 11 bases from J, the gap between germline ends came to 8 bases. There are 12 residues in the CDR3. CDR1 MNHEY and CDR2 SVGEGT come from the germline V gene.

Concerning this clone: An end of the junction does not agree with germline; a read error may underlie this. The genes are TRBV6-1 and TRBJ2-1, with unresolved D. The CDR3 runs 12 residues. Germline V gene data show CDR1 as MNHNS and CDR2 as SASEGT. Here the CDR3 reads CASREDPRMQFF. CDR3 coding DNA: TGTGCCAGCAGAGAAGACCCCCGGATGCAGTTCTTC.

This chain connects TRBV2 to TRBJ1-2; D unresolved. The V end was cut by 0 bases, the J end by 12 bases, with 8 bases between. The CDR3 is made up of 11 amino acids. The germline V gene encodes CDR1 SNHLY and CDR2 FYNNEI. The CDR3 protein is CASSEAGADTF. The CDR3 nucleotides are TGTGCCAGCAGTGAAGCGGGCGCGGACACCTTC.

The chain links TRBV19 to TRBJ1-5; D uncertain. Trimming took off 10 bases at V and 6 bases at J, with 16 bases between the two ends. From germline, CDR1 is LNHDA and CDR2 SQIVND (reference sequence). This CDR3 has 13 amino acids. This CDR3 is CATENVLGQPQHF. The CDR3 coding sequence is TGTGCCACTGAGAACGTACTTGGTCAGCCCCAGCATTTT. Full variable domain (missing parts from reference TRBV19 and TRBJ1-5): DGGITQSPKYLFRKEGQNVTLSCEQNLNHDAMYWYRQDPGQGLRLIYYSQIVNDFQKGDIAEGYSVSREKKESFPLTVTSAQKNPTAFYLCATENVLGQPQHFGDGTRLSIL.

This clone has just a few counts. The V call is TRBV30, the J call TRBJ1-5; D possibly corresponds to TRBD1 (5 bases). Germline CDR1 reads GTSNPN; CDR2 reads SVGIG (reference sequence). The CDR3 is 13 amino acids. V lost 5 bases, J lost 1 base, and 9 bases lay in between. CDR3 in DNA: TGTGCCTGGGAGGGGTCCAGCAATCAGCCCCAGCATTTT. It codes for CAWEGSSNQPQHF. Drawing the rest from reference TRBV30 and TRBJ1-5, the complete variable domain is SQTIHQWPATLVQPVGSPLSLECTVEGTSNPNLYWYRQAAGRGLQLLFYSVGIGQISSEVPQNLSASRPQDRQFILSSKKLLLSDSGFYLCAWEGSSNQPQHFGDGTRLSIL.

The chain's CDR3 is CASSLDRRTEAFF. The DNA for the CDR3 is TGTGCCAGCAGTCTTGACAGGCGAACTGAAGCTTTCTTT. The chain links TRBV12-3 or TRBV12-4 to TRBJ1-1, with a possible D match to TRBD1 (6 bases). Trimming removed 5 bases at V and 5 bases at J, with 12 bases between. The CDR3 extends over 13 amino acids.

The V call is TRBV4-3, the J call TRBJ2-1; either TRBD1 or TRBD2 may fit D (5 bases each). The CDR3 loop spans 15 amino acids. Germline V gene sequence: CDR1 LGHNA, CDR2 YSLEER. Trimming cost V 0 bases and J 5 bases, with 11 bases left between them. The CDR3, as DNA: TGCGCCAGCAGCCAAGATGGGGACCCTGACAATGAGCAGTTCTTC. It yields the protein CASSQDGDPDNEQFF.

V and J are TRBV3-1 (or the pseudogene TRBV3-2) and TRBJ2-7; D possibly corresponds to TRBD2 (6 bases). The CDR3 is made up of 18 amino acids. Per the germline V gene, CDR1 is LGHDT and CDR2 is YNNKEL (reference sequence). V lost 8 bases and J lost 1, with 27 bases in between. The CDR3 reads CASSSIGTRRSGSYEQYF. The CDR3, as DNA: TGTGCCAGCTCCTCGATTGGGACTCGTCGATCGGGGTCCTACGAGCAGTACTTC.

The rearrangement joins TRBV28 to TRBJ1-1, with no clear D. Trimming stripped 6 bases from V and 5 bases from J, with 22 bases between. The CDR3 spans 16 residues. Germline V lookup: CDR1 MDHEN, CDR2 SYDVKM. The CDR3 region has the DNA TGTGCCAGCAGCCAAAAGCTCAGGTCCCTAACGACTGAAGCTTTCTTT. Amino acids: CASSQKLRSLTTEAFF. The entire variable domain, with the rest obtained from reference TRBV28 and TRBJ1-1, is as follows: DVKVTQSSRYLVKRTGEKVFLECVQDMDHENMFWYRQDPGLGLRLIYFSYDVKMKEKGDIPEGYSVSREKKERFSLILESASTNQTSMYLCASSQKLRSLTTEAFFGQGTRLTVV.